A selection of T cell receptor beta chains follows, all from one sample in a study of cytomegalovirus exposure and HLA in healthy donors. Libraries were prepared by immunoSEQ multiplex PCR; TCRdb keeps only in-frame clonotypes and omits some of them. The sample holds roughly 150,000 clones; around two thirds are singletons and the top ten take about 10%. The sequenced sample was PBMCs. The receptors were gathered from a man younger than 40 in good health and CMV-seropositive. Both conserved end residues are part of each CDR3. Fields, in order: D gene, J gene, V gene, CDR3 length, CDR3 protein. D genes are given only for firm matches.

d_gene: TRBD2
j_gene: TRBJ2-5
v_gene: TRBV7-9
len: 14
CDR3aa: CASSPRASGETQYF

d_gene: NA
j_gene: TRBJ1-1
v_gene: TRBV7-7
len: 14
CDR3aa: CASSLGAGNTEAFF

d_gene: TRBD2
j_gene: TRBJ2-7
v_gene: TRBV7-8
len: 16
CDR3aa: CASSSGMGGRGYEQYF

d_gene: NA
j_gene: TRBJ1-4
v_gene: TRBV28
len: 12
CDR3aa: CASSLESSQLFF

d_gene: NA
j_gene: TRBJ1-2
v_gene: TRBV6-1
len: 13
CDR3aa: CASMPGNDYGYTF

d_gene: TRBD2
j_gene: TRBJ2-5
v_gene: TRBV6-1
len: 17
CDR3aa: CASSAGLAGRERRTQYF

d_gene: NA
j_gene: TRBJ2-7
v_gene: TRBV6-6
len: 15
CDR3aa: CASTKKASDHYEQYF

d_gene: NA
j_gene: TRBJ1-3
v_gene: TRBV15
len: 18
CDR3aa: CATSREKGLLYSGNTIYF

d_gene: TRBD2
j_gene: TRBJ2-5
v_gene: TRBV28
len: 15
CDR3aa: CASSTSAGVEETQYF

d_gene: TRBD1
j_gene: TRBJ1-1
v_gene: TRBV9
len: 13
CDR3aa: CASSSGQGTEAFF

d_gene: TRBD2
j_gene: TRBJ2-3
v_gene: TRBV19
len: 15
CDR3aa: CASSTQLAGGDTQYF

d_gene: TRBD1
j_gene: TRBJ1-1
v_gene: TRBV7-9
len: 14
CDR3aa: CASTPTGDRTEAFF

d_gene: NA
j_gene: TRBJ2-7
v_gene: TRBV10-3
len: 15
CDR3aa: CAISDTGGVSYEQYF

d_gene: NA
j_gene: TRBJ2-7
v_gene: TRBV7-9
len: 15
CDR3aa: CASSLVGGSSYEQYF

d_gene: NA
j_gene: TRBJ1-1
v_gene: TRBV7-9
len: 13
CDR3aa: CASSSSGVTEAFF

d_gene: NA
j_gene: TRBJ1-2
v_gene: TRBV5-8
len: 17
CDR3aa: CASSLSVPGVDGYGYTF

d_gene: TRBD1
j_gene: TRBJ1-5
v_gene: TRBV5-8
len: 15
CDR3aa: CASSPGGLSNQPQHF

d_gene: TRBD1
j_gene: TRBJ1-5
v_gene: TRBV11-2
len: 13
CDR3aa: CASSRDRDQPQHF

d_gene: NA
j_gene: TRBJ2-3
v_gene: TRBV7-2
len: 14
CDR3aa: CASSFDRYTDTQYF

d_gene: TRBD1
j_gene: TRBJ1-1
v_gene: TRBV28
len: 17
CDR3aa: CASSLQGVSTWNTEAFF

d_gene: TRBD2
j_gene: TRBJ2-7
v_gene: TRBV6-4
len: 14
CDR3aa: CASRTSSGSYEQYF

d_gene: NA
j_gene: TRBJ1-5
v_gene: TRBV6-5
len: 14
CDR3aa: CASSYSLGNQPQHF

d_gene: NA
j_gene: TRBJ2-1
v_gene: TRBV7-3
len: 16
CDR3aa: CASSLNPGVAANEQFF

d_gene: NA
j_gene: TRBJ2-1
v_gene: TRBV30
len: 14
CDR3aa: CAWSVLRDYNEQFF

d_gene: NA
j_gene: TRBJ2-3
v_gene: TRBV5-4
len: 15
CDR3aa: CASSLDGRGTDTQYF

d_gene: NA
j_gene: TRBJ1-1
v_gene: TRBV6-5
len: 15
CDR3aa: CASGDPGGGNTEAFF

d_gene: NA
j_gene: TRBJ2-2
v_gene: TRBV27
len: 11
CDR3aa: CASQGFGELFF

d_gene: TRBD2
j_gene: TRBJ2-7
v_gene: TRBV27
len: 15
CDR3aa: CASRGGTAGGDEQYF

d_gene: TRBD1
j_gene: TRBJ1-1
v_gene: TRBV11-3
len: 15
CDR3aa: CASSLRTGVDTEAFF

d_gene: NA
j_gene: TRBJ2-6
v_gene: TRBV6-5
len: 16
CDR3aa: CASSYSRVSGANVLTF

d_gene: NA
j_gene: TRBJ2-3
v_gene: TRBV10-1
len: 15
CDR3aa: CASSESWRSTDTQYF

d_gene: NA
j_gene: TRBJ2-7
v_gene: TRBV5-1
len: 15
CDR3aa: CASSLGLGDFYEQYF

d_gene: TRBD2
j_gene: TRBJ2-7
v_gene: TRBV28
len: 19
CDR3aa: CASSSTGGTRRERSYEQYF

d_gene: NA
j_gene: TRBJ1-5
v_gene: TRBV27
len: 14
CDR3aa: CASSLFRGNQPQHF

d_gene: TRBD2
j_gene: TRBJ2-5
v_gene: TRBV18
len: 14
CDR3aa: CASSTSGTRETQYF

d_gene: TRBD1
j_gene: TRBJ1-1
v_gene: TRBV5-1
len: 13
CDR3aa: CASSPPGTVEAFF

d_gene: TRBD2
j_gene: TRBJ2-1
v_gene: TRBV5-4
len: 16
CDR3aa: CASRTGTSGRGGEQFF

d_gene: NA
j_gene: TRBJ1-3
v_gene: TRBV7-3
len: 15
CDR3aa: CASTSPVPSGNTIYF

d_gene: TRBD1
j_gene: TRBJ2-2
v_gene: TRBV5-1
len: 16
CDR3aa: CASSPPGQGVSGELFF

d_gene: NA
j_gene: TRBJ2-7
v_gene: TRBV6-5
len: 13
CDR3aa: CASSYSRVYEQYF

d_gene: TRBD1
j_gene: TRBJ1-3
v_gene: TRBV7-8
len: 16
CDR3aa: CASSERGGLGGNTIYF

d_gene: NA
j_gene: TRBJ2-7
v_gene: TRBV19
len: 14
CDR3aa: CASSIGGGTYEQYF

d_gene: TRBD1
j_gene: TRBJ1-2
v_gene: TRBV11-1
len: 15
CDR3aa: CASSFGTGGPYGYTF

d_gene: NA
j_gene: TRBJ2-1
v_gene: TRBV6-5
len: 15
CDR3aa: CASSRQVLSSNEQFF

d_gene: NA
j_gene: TRBJ1-2
v_gene: TRBV19
len: 16
CDR3aa: CASSLAPRGSNYGYTF

d_gene: NA
j_gene: TRBJ1-1
v_gene: TRBV6-1
len: 14
CDR3aa: CASGSLRGNTEAFF

d_gene: NA
j_gene: TRBJ1-2
v_gene: TRBV13
len: 12
CDR3aa: CASSPQGYGYTF

d_gene: TRBD2
j_gene: TRBJ2-1
v_gene: TRBV30
len: 13
CDR3aa: CAWTGGSLNEQFF

d_gene: NA
j_gene: TRBJ2-7
v_gene: TRBV5-1
len: 14
CDR3aa: CASEAGASVGEQYF

d_gene: NA
j_gene: TRBJ2-7
v_gene: TRBV5-1
len: 14
CDR3aa: CASSWGGLQDEQYF

d_gene: TRBD2
j_gene: TRBJ2-1
v_gene: TRBV19
len: 15
CDR3aa: CASSIAGGYYNEQFF

d_gene: NA
j_gene: TRBJ2-2
v_gene: TRBV7-3
len: 17
CDR3aa: CASSLYLAGTLTGELFF

d_gene: NA
j_gene: TRBJ2-3
v_gene: TRBV6-4
len: 15
CDR3aa: CASSGTGGGPDTQYF

d_gene: TRBD1
j_gene: TRBJ1-5
v_gene: TRBV11-2
len: 14
CDR3aa: CASASGGVNQPQHF

d_gene: TRBD2
j_gene: TRBJ2-1
v_gene: TRBV6-1
len: 16
CDR3aa: CASSEIGLAGGYEQFF